These 27 T cell receptor beta chains originate from one sample sequenced in a study of T cells in Graves' hyperthyroidism and ophthalmopathy. Authors of the study amplified TCR beta CDR3 regions from RNA transcripts. With the HTBI primer set, the TCR CDR3 went through a first round of RT-PCR. One entry per CDR3 protein, called by TCRdb with MiXCR from the multiplex PCR reads. The sample includes around 400,000 distinct CDR3 sequences, more than 15% seen only once; the top ten take 25% to 35%. The sample comprised blood. Receptors originate from a woman aged 18-30 years with Graves' hyperthyroidism that later progressed to Graves' ophthalmopathy.

In this sample, this clonotype turned up many times. The chain links TRBV4-1 to TRBJ2-3; 10 bases are a match to TRBD1. CDR1 is MGHRA and CDR2 is YSYEKL in the germline V gene. The CDR3 covers 16 residues. Unmatched junction bases numbered 7, after V lost 1 base and J lost 6 bases. The CDR3 nucleotides read TGCGCCAGCAGCCAAGGGGCAGACAGGGGGCGGGATACGCAGTATTTT. This gives the protein CASSQGADRGRDTQYF.

The chain employs TRBV2 and TRBJ1-1; tentatively, D is TRBD1 (5 bases). The CDR3 loop spans 14 amino acids. The V end was cut by 4 bases, the J end by 1 base, with 10 bases between. In germline, CDR1 is SNHLY, CDR2 FYNNEI. Written as DNA, the CDR3 is TGTGCCAGCAGTGGGGGCAACGCGAACACTGAAGCTTTCTTT. Amino acids: CASSGGNANTEAFF. The complete variable domain, with remaining parts taken from reference TRBV2 and TRBJ1-1, reads EPEVTQTPSHQVTQMGQEVILRCVPISNHLYFYWYRQILGQKVEFLVSFYNNEISEKSEIFDDQFSVERPDGSNFTLKIRSTKLEDSAMYFCASSGGNANTEAFFGQGTRLTVV.

This clonotype was found many times. The V call is TRBV18, the J call TRBJ2-1, with 11 bases fitting TRBD2. J gave up 3 bases and V 4 bases, and 2 bases lay outside the gene matches. Germline lookup yields CDR1 KGHSH and CDR2 LQKENI. The CDR3 contains 15 residues. The CDR3 DNA is TGTGCCAGCTCACGGGGACTAGCGGACTACAATGAGCAGTTCTTC. Protein product: CASSRGLADYNEQFF. The full variable domain, completed using reference TRBV18 and TRBJ2-1, is NAGVMQNPRHLVRRRGQEARLRCSPMKGHSHVYWYRQLPEEGLKFMVYLQKENIIDESGMPKERFSAEFPKEGPSILRIQQVVRGDSAAYFCASSRGLADYNEQFFGPGTRLTVL.

The J gene is TRBJ2-1, the V gene TRBV6-2 or TRBV6-3; D is ambiguous. V dropped 6 bases and J dropped 0 bases, with 6 bases sitting between them. The germline V gene has CDR1 MNHEY and CDR2 SVGEGT. This CDR3 is 13 amino acids long. The CDR3 spells CASRVSSYNEQFF. The CDR3 DNA reads as TGTGCCAGCAGGGTTAGCTCCTACAATGAGCAGTTCTTC.

The rearrangement uses TRBV29-1 and TRBJ2-7; possible D gene TRBD2, 5 bases. This CDR3 is built from 14 residues. Germline CDR1 reads SQVTM; CDR2 reads ANQGSEA. V was trimmed by 0 bases and J by 0 bases, leaving 9 bases between them. For the CDR3, the DNA is TGCAGCGTTGAAGAGAGCGGCAGCTCCTACGAGCAGTACTTC. Translating gives CSVEESGSSYEQYF.

As regards this clonotype: A clone one base away is much larger, so this may be a read error. This CDR3 fails to terminate in the conserved phenylalanine or tryptophan, so it likely reflects a read error. The chain carries TRBV12-3 or TRBV12-4 and TRBJ1-5; perhaps TRBD1 as D (5 bases). The CDR3 has 13 amino acids. Trimming took off 4 bases at V and 4 bases at J, with 8 bases between the two ends. The chain's CDR3 is CASSSTANQPQHS. The CDR3 coding sequence is TGTGCCAGCAGTTCGACAGCGAATCAGCCCCAGCATTCT.

V is TRBV6-6 and J is TRBJ2-7, with D possibly matching TRBD2 (7 bases). The germline V gene has CDR1 MNHNY and CDR2 SVGAGI (reference sequence). The V end was cut by 0 bases, the J end by 3 bases, with 15 bases between. The CDR3 is made up of 16 amino acids. CDR3 protein: CASSYSILGGGYEQYF. CDR3 DNA: TGTGCCAGCAGTTACTCGATTCTAGGGGGGGGCTACGAGCAGTACTTC.

The chain joins TRBV9 to TRBJ2-7; D is perhaps TRBD2 (6 bases). This CDR3 has 16 residues. Per the germline V gene, CDR1 is SGDLS and CDR2 is YYNGEE. V gave up 1 base and J gave up 7 bases, with 21 bases separating them. The CDR3 DNA reads TGTGCCAGCAGCGTATCCCACGGGGGTGCCATTTGGGAGCAGTACTTC. Its protein is CASSVSHGGAIWEQYF.

This clonotype was counted ten times or more. The gene calls are TRBV6-1 and TRBJ1-2; a possible D gene is TRBD1 (5 bases). Trimming stripped 1 base from V and 8 bases from J, with 14 bases between. Germline assignment: CDR1 MNHNS and CDR2 SASEGT. This CDR3 is built from 14 residues. In DNA form, the CDR3 reads TGTGCCAGCAGTGAAGGAACAGGTGGTATGGGCTACACCTTC. Translating it yields CASSEGTGGMGYTF.

This clonotype appeared a few times. The genes are TRBV19 and TRBJ1-1; D is perhaps TRBD1 (5 bases). The CDR3 is 12 amino acids. Trimming left V 5 bases short and J 5 bases short, with 9 bases between. The germline V gene encodes CDR1 LNHDA and CDR2 SQIVND (reference sequence). The CDR3: CASSVPGTEAFF. CDR3 sequence (DNA): TGTGCCAGTAGTGTCCCAGGGACTGAAGCTTTCTTT.

The J gene is TRBJ2-2, the V gene TRBV25-1, with TRBD1 matching over 11 bases. Germline loops: CDR1 MGHDK, CDR2 SYGVNS. This CDR3 region has 13 residues. The CDR3 loop reads CAIGTGGSGELFF. CDR3 in DNA: TGTGCTATCGGGACAGGGGGGTCCGGGGAGCTGTTTTTT.

In this sample, this clonotype turned up many times. The chain couples TRBV20-1 to TRBJ1-2; D gene ambiguous. Trimming left V 7 bases short and J 2 bases short, with 5 bases between. The CDR3 has 10 amino acids. Germline CDR1 and CDR2: DFQATT and SNEGSKA (reference sequence). The CDR3 DNA is TGCAGTGTCGGAAACTATGGCTACACCTTC. This codes for CSVGNYGYTF.

V is TRBV5-8 and J is TRBJ1-2; 11 nucleotides line up with TRBD1. This CDR3 contains 15 residues. Germline CDR1 and CDR2: SGHTS and YDEGEE. With 4 bases clipped from V and 3 bases from J, the junction kept 5 bases outside the gene matches. The CDR3 sequence is CASSSGQGADYGYTF. The CDR3 coding sequence is TGTGCCAGCAGCAGCGGACAGGGGGCGGACTATGGCTACACCTTC. The full variable domain, rest sourced from reference TRBV5-8 and TRBJ1-2, is EAGVTQSPTHLIKTRGQQATLRCSPISGHTSVYWYQQALGLGLQFLLWYDEGEERNRGNFPPRFSGRQFPNYSSELNVNALELEDSALYLCASSSGQGADYGYTFGSGTRLTVV.

This clonotype was recorded many times. This sequence joins TRBV20-1 and TRBJ2-4; no reliable D call. The V gene's germline CDR1 is DFQATT and CDR2 SNEGSKA (reference sequence). V lost 5 bases and J 6 bases, leaving 11 bases between the germline ends. This CDR3 has 12 amino acids. The CDR3 sequence: CSAWTPGNIQYF. The CDR3 bases are TGCAGTGCTTGGACCCCCGGAAACATTCAGTACTTC.

Here the CDR3 reads CAISVGSGRNNEQFF. CDR3 sequence (DNA): TGTGCCATCAGTGTAGGGAGCGGGAGAAACAATGAGCAGTTCTTC. The rearrangement uses TRBV10-3 and TRBJ2-1, with 8 positions matching TRBD2. J was trimmed by 5 bases and V by 4 bases; bases with no gene match: 7. Germline CDR1 reads ENHRY; CDR2 reads SYGVKD. The CDR3 runs to 15 residues.

This sequence joins TRBV29-1 and TRBJ2-3; 8 bases match TRBD2. Germline V gives CDR1 SQVTM, CDR2 ANQGSEA. The CDR3 is made up of 17 amino acids. V dropped 4 bases and J dropped 1; count of bases not matched to a gene: 13. The DNA of the CDR3 is TGCAGCGTTGTCCACCGGGGGGGCGAAGTGGGCACAGATACGCAGTATTTT. This gives the protein CSVVHRGGEVGTDTQYF.

This clonotype was counted between two and nine times. This chain joins TRBV7-8 and TRBJ2-2; 7 bases map to TRBD1. In germline, CDR1 is SGHVS, CDR2 FQNEAQ. With 5 bases clipped from V and 6 bases from J, the junction kept 6 bases outside the gene matches. This CDR3 spans 14 amino acids. This CDR3 is CASSTLQGSGELFF. The DNA of the CDR3 is TGTGCCAGCAGCACATTACAGGGGTCCGGGGAGCTGTTTTTT.

This clonotype was detected once. A much larger clone differs by one base, so this may be a read error. The genes are TRBV7-2 and TRBJ2-1; 12 nucleotides agree with TRBD2. The CDR3 spans 17 residues. Losses at the gene ends were 5 bases for V and 4 bases for J; bases not matched to a gene: 9. The germline CDR1 and CDR2 sequences are SGHTA and FQGNSA. The CDR3 bases are TGTGCCAGCAGCCATATACCGGGACTAGCGGGTTACAATGAGCAGTTCTTC. Amino acids: CASSHIPGLAGYNEQFF.

This clonotype was seen ten or more times. V is TRBV2 and J is TRBJ2-5, with 9 positions matching TRBD1. The CDR3 covers 15 residues. V was pared by 1 base and J by 5 bases, with 5 bases of the junction left unmatched. Germline assignment: CDR1 SNHLY and CDR2 FYNNEI. The CDR3 DNA follows: TGTGCCAGCAGTGAAGGTCTAACAGGGGGCGAGACCCAGTACTTC. Translation: CASSEGLTGGETQYF.

This clonotype came up many times. This sequence joins TRBV18 and TRBJ2-3; D gene unclear. Trimming cost V 2 bases and J 4 bases, with 10 bases left between them. The germline CDR1 and CDR2 sequences are KGHSH and LQKENI. This CDR3 has 14 residues. The CDR3 DNA sequence: TGTGCCAGCTCACCAGAGACGTTGGCAGATACGCAGTATTTT. This translates into CASSPETLADTQYF.

V is TRBV20-1 and J is TRBJ2-1; 12 bases are a match to TRBD2. V lost 7 bases and J lost 9; bases outside the gene matches: 13. CDR3 size: 15 residues. Germline-derived CDR1 and CDR2 are DFQATT and SNEGSKA (reference sequence). In DNA form, the CDR3 reads TGCAGTGTGCTAGCGGGAGGGCTCGGGGGGAGTGAGCAGTTCTTC. Residues: CSVLAGGLGGSEQFF.

This clonotype came up a few times. One end of the junction fails to match germline, which may point to a read error. The gene calls are TRBV3-1 and TRBJ2-1, with 11 bases aligning to TRBD2. The CDR3 runs to 16 residues. The germline V gene has CDR1 LGHDT and CDR2 YNNKEL (reference sequence). The CDR3 DNA reads as TGTGCCAGCAGCCAACCTGGACTAGCGGGCGACAATGATCAGTTCTTC. Its translation: CASSQPGLAGDNDQFF.

The sample holds many counts of this clonotype. This sequence joins TRBV6-1 and TRBJ2-1; D possibly corresponds to TRBD2 (6 bases). The germline gives CDR1 MNHNS, CDR2 SASEGT. The CDR3 contains 17 residues. Trimming shortened V by 2 bases and J by 0 bases, and 14 bases separated the two germline ends. The CDR3 sequence is CASSEKASVRSYNEQFF. The CDR3, as DNA: TGTGCCAGCAGTGAAAAGGCTAGCGTCCGCTCCTACAATGAGCAGTTCTTC.

The chain has TRBV27 and TRBJ2-7; TRBD1 is a possible D gene (5 bases). Per germline, CDR1 MNHEY and CDR2 SMNVEV (reference sequence). Between the trimmed V and J ends, which lost 2 bases and 4 bases, there was a span of 15 bases. The CDR3 is 15 amino acids. The DNA of the CDR3 is TGTGCCAGCAGTTTAGGGGCAGGGAAGGCTTACGAGCAGTACTTC. This sequence encodes CASSLGAGKAYEQYF.

On this clonotype: This could be a read error, since a much larger clone is one nucleotide away. The chain has TRBV28 and TRBJ1-2, with D tentatively TRBD1 (5 bases). V lost 2 bases, J lost 6 bases, and 19 bases lay in between. The CDR3 extends over 16 amino acids. CDR1 and CDR2 (germline): MDHEN, SYDVKM. The CDR3 reads CASSLPGRGGFHGYTF. CDR3 coding DNA: TGTGCCAGCAGTTTACCCGGACGGGGGGGATTCCATGGCTACACCTTC.

This sequence joins TRBV5-1 and TRBJ2-5; TRBD2 matches at 9 bases. Per the germline V gene, CDR1 is SGHRS and CDR2 is YFSETQ. CDR3 length: 15 amino acids. V lost 4 bases and J lost 0; bases outside the gene matches: 4. CDR3 nucleotides: TGCGCCAGCAGCCGGACTAGCGCCAACCAAGAGACCCAGTACTTC. It is translated as CASSRTSANQETQYF.

At least ten counts were recorded for this clonotype. The J gene is TRBJ2-7, the V gene TRBV27, with D perhaps matching TRBD1 or TRBD2 (6 bases each). Germline V gene sequence: CDR1 MNHEY, CDR2 SMNVEV (reference sequence). V lost 0 bases to trimming and J lost 2 bases, with 11 bases between them. This CDR3 contains 15 residues. In DNA form, the CDR3 reads TGTGCCAGCAGTTTATCGAACGGGGGCCCCTACGAGCAGTACTTC. This encodes CASSLSNGGPYEQYF.